This entry lists 9 T cell receptor beta chains sequenced from one sample in a study of OX40 agonist ivuxolimab in advanced cancers. Data came from immunoSEQ multiplex PCR; TCRdb stores just in-frame clones and leaves some out. Among 70,000 to 95,000 clones listed, about 91% were seen once. The source was CD4+ or CD8+ T cells sorted from blood, collected in a trial of the OX40 agonist ivuxolimab. These receptors were taken from an adult with an advanced solid tumor such as melanoma, head and neck, liver or kidney cancer.

The chain employs TRBV7-2 and TRBJ2-5; 13 nucleotides match TRBD2. Germline CDR1 SGHTA, CDR2 FQGNSA. The CDR3 sequence is 15 residues long. The J segment lost 4 bases and the V segment lost 4 bases, leaving 3 bases of the junction unmatched. CDR3 loop: CASSWGLAGIETQYF. The CDR3 DNA sequence: TGTGCCAGCAGCTGGGGACTAGCGGGGATAGAGACCCAGTACTTC.

The rearrangement links TRBV19 to TRBJ2-1; 12 nucleotides agree with TRBD2. The CDR3 consists of 17 residues. The junction had 2 bases not matched to a gene; V was cut back by 1 base and J by 1 base. Germline V gene sequence: CDR1 LNHDA, CDR2 SQIVND (reference sequence). The CDR3 sequence: CASSIASGGASYNEQFF. CDR3 DNA: TGTGCCAGTAGTATAGCTAGCGGGGGGGCATCCTACAATGAGCAGTTCTTC.

The V gene is TRBV6-4, the J gene TRBJ2-2, with D unresolved. The CDR3 totals 14 residues. CDR1 and CDR2 from the germline V gene are MRHNA and SNTAGT. V was pared by 3 bases and J by 2 bases, with 7 bases between. The chain's CDR3 is CASSEHSNTGELFF. The DNA for the CDR3 is TGTGCCAGCAGTGAGCACTCAAACACCGGGGAGCTGTTTTTT.

The rearrangement links TRBV5-4 to TRBJ2-4; no definite D call. V gave up 1 base and J gave up 3 bases, with 20 bases separating them. CDR3 length: 18 amino acids. Germline CDR1 and CDR2: SGHNT and YYREEE (reference sequence). The CDR3 DNA reads TGTGCCAGCAGCTTGTATCTCGATTCGCGTTTAGGCAAAAACATTCAGTACTTC. The encoded protein is CASSLYLDSRLGKNIQYF.

The J gene is TRBJ1-2, the V gene TRBV7-6, with TRBD1 as a possible D gene (5 bases). Trimming took 2 bases from V and 3 from J, leaving 7 bases between them. Germline lookup yields CDR1 SGHVS and CDR2 FNYEAQ. The CDR3 extends over 13 amino acids. CDR3 nucleotides: TGTGCCAGCAGCTTAACAGGACACTATGGCTACACCTTC. Its protein product is CASSLTGHYGYTF.

The chain carries TRBV5-1 and TRBJ2-2; 7 bases line up with TRBD2. Germline lookup yields CDR1 SGHRS and CDR2 YFSETQ. The length of the CDR3 is 16 residues. Trimming took 0 bases from V and 1 from J; bases not matched to a gene: 3. The DNA of the CDR3 is TGCGCCAGCAGCTTGGGGCCGGGGGGGAACACCGGGGAGCTGTTTTTT. Translated, it gives CASSLGPGGNTGELFF.

The chain couples TRBV25-1 to TRBJ1-2; TRBD1 is a possible D gene (5 bases). V was cut by 5 bases and J by 5 bases, with 18 bases left in between. The germline CDR1 and CDR2 sequences are MGHDK and SYGVNS. This CDR3 is 15 amino acids long. This CDR3 is CASSPSRVREYGYTF. The CDR3, as DNA: TGTGCCAGCAGTCCGAGCCGAGTCAGGGAGTATGGCTACACCTTC.

The chain carries TRBV5-6 and TRBJ2-6, with D perhaps matching TRBD1 or TRBD2 (5 bases each). V lost 1 base, J lost 3 bases, and 20 bases lay in between. This CDR3 contains 19 residues. Germline V gene sequence: CDR1 SGHDT, CDR2 YYEEEE. The DNA for the CDR3 is TGTGCCAGCAGCTTGTCTTCCGGGGCGTCCCTCTTTGGGGCCAACGTCCTGACTTTC. Its protein product is CASSLSSGASLFGANVLTF.

This clone has a handful of counts. The V gene is TRBV5-4, the J gene TRBJ2-7; the D is unclear. The V gene's germline CDR1 is SGHNT and CDR2 YYREEE (reference sequence). The CDR3 contains 12 residues. Trimming pared 0 bases from V and 3 bases from J, leaving 4 bases between. The CDR3 DNA reads TGTGCCAGCAGCTTGGACGGCTACGAGCAGTACTTC. This codes for CASSLDGYEQYF.